This is a list of T cell receptor beta chains from one sample in a study of cytomegalovirus exposure and HLA in healthy donors. Sequencing used immunoSEQ multiplex PCR; TCRdb keeps in-frame clones, though not all of them. Of about 130,000 clones detected, 89% appear once; the ten largest clones hold about 10%. Sequenced material: PBMCs. The receptors stem from a woman in her late teens or twenties in good health and CMV-seropositive. The CDR3 runs from the conserved cysteine through the conserved F or W. A D gene is named only where the DNA matches it firmly. The size entry is marked missing in some rows and otherwise reads once, few, many or a size class.

TRBD1	few	TRBJ2-7	TRBV7-9	CASSRPGGEQYF	TGTGCCAGCAGTCGACCAGGGGGCGAGCAGTACTTC
-	-	TRBJ2-7	TRBV28	CASSPSVYEQYF	TGTGCCAGCAGCCCAAGCGTTTACGAGCAGTACTTC
-	-	TRBJ1-1	TRBV4-1	CASSLSPRQNTEAFF	TGCGCCAGCAGCCTGTCACCCAGACAGAACACTGAAGCTTTCTTT
-	-	TRBJ2-1	TRBV19	CASSIGATSWSEQFF	TGTGCCAGTAGTATAGGGGCGACTAGTTGGAGTGAGCAGTTCTTC
-	-	TRBJ1-3	TRBV5-1	CASARGGLSTDTIYF	TGCGCCAGCGCCCGGGGGGGCCTTTCGACGGACACCATATATTTT
TRBD1	-	TRBJ1-6	TRBV4-1	CASSQLTGGYSPLHF	TGCGCCAGCAGCCAGTTGACAGGGGGCTATTCACCCCTCCACTTT
-	-	TRBJ1-3	TRBV28	CASSFPGGGSGNTIYF	TGTGCCAGCAGTTTCCCGGGGGGGGGCTCTGGAAACACCATATATTTT
-	-	TRBJ2-1	TRBV27	CASSFAGPGYNEQFF	TGTGCCAGCAGTTTCGCGGGGCCTGGGTACAATGAGCAGTTCTTC
TRBD2	-	TRBJ2-5	TRBV9	CASSVWEGLQETQYF	TGTGCCAGCAGCGTATGGGAGGGGTTACAAGAGACCCAGTACTTC
-	-	TRBJ2-7	TRBV4-1	CASSNRRKGYEQYF	TGCGCCAGTTCGAACAGGAGAAAAGGCTACGAGCAGTACTTC
-	-	TRBJ2-1	TRBV7-8	CASSLGSRGAGEQFF	TGTGCCAGCAGCTTAGGCTCACGGGGGGCGGGTGAGCAGTTCTTC
-	once	TRBJ1-6	TRBV4-2	CASSQDGLRSPLHF	TGTGCCAGCAGCCAAGACGGGTTGAGGTCACCCCTCCACTTT
-	-	TRBJ1-2	TRBV28	CASEMGTTNLGYTF	TGTGCCTCTGAGATGGGGACAACGAATTTGGGCTACACCTTC
TRBD1	few	TRBJ2-7	TRBV9	CASSEGQGFNEQYF	TGTGCCAGCAGCGAGGGACAGGGTTTTAACGAGCAGTACTTC
-	-	TRBJ1-1	TRBV29-1	CSVTRMNTEAFF	TGCAGCGTGACCAGGATGAACACTGAAGCTTTCTTT
-	-	TRBJ1-1	TRBV2	CASSERGALRLEAFF	TGTGCCAGCAGTGAACGGGGGGCCCTGAGGCTTGAAGCTTTCTTT
-	-	TRBJ1-2	TRBV19	CASSIYDSETYGYTF	TGTGCCAGTAGTATCTACGACAGTGAAACCTATGGCTACACCTTC
TRBD1	-	TRBJ1-1	TRBV13	CASSLGQQNTEAFF	TGTGCCAGCAGCTTGGGACAGCAAAACACTGAAGCTTTCTTT
-	-	TRBJ1-5	TRBV19	CASSTGVRQPQHF	TGTGCCAGTAGTACGGGGGTTAGGCAGCCCCAGCATTTT
-	-	TRBJ1-6	TRBV14	CASSQVWGRRNSPLHF	TGTGCCAGCAGTCAGGTCTGGGGCAGGCGTAATTCACCCCTCCACTTT
TRBD1	-	TRBJ2-1	TRBV5-4	CASSVDRGNNEQFF	TGTGCCAGCAGCGTAGACAGGGGGAACAATGAGCAGTTCTTC
-	-	TRBJ1-5	TRBV19	CASSIDVRRQGVQPQHF	TGTGCCAGTAGTATAGACGTGAGGCGGCAGGGCGTTCAGCCCCAGCATTTT
TRBD1	-	TRBJ1-1	TRBV7-9	CASRLGGRGTGMNTEAFF	TGTGCCAGCAGGTTGGGGGGACGAGGGACAGGGATGAACACTGAAGCTTTCTTT
-	-	TRBJ2-7	TRBV7-9	CASSLAFTVGKRGYEQYF	TGTGCCAGCAGCTTAGCCTTTACCGTGGGTAAAAGGGGCTACGAGCAGTACTTC
-	-	TRBJ2-3	TRBV12-1	CASGGVGADTQYF	TGTGCCAGCGGCGGGGTGGGGGCAGATACGCAGTATTTT
-	-	TRBJ2-2	TRBV6-5	CASTSGYTGELFF	TGTGCCAGCACCTCAGGGTACACCGGGGAGCTGTTTTTT